Listed below are T cell receptor beta chains from one sample, sequenced in a study of molecular identifiers for immune sequencing clone quantification. Each CDR3 protein gets one entry after TCRdb re-called the PCR reads with MiXCR. The data show approximately 550,000 distinct CDR3 sequences, about a quarter seen once. What was sequenced was naive CD8+ T cells from blood, with Jurkat cell RNA spiked in. These receptors originate from a human donor in good health. Some libraries in this study had Jurkat cell RNA spiked in. Each CDR3 is given with its conserved first and last residue. D genes are given only for firm matches. Clone sizes are given selectively: once, few, many, or a class where the clone is expanded.

CDR3: CASSQVTSGYNEQFF
DNA: TGTGCCAGCAGCCAAGTTACTAGCGGATACAATGAGCAGTTCTTC
J: TRBJ2-1
D: TRBD2
V: TRBV3-1
size: few

CDR3: CATGLAGVNEQFF
DNA: TGTGCCACCGGACTAGCGGGAGTCAATGAGCAGTTCTTC
J: TRBJ2-1
D: TRBD2
V: TRBV10-3
size: NA

CDR3: CASSFRGNSPLHF
DNA: TGTGCCAGCAGCTTCAGGGGTAATTCACCCCTCCACTTT
J: TRBJ1-6
D: NA
V: TRBV5-4
size: many

CDR3: CASSQGTSGKYYEQYF
DNA: TGCGCCAGCAGCCAAGGGACTAGCGGAAAATATTACGAGCAGTACTTC
J: TRBJ2-7
D: TRBD2
V: TRBV4-3
size: NA

CDR3: CSARVEREPEELFF
DNA: TGCAGTGCTAGAGTGGAGCGGGAGCCCGAGGAGCTGTTTTTT
J: TRBJ2-2
D: TRBD2
V: TRBV20-1
size: NA

CDR3: CASSTPSAAGIRTDTPYF
DNA: TGTGCCAGCAGCACCCCATCCGCAGCAGGGATCCGCACCGATACGCCGTATTTT
J: TRBJ2-3
D: NA
V: TRBV2
size: NA

CDR3: CAISESDNEQFF
DNA: TGTGCCATCAGTGAGTCGGACAATGAGCAGTTCTTC
J: TRBJ2-1
D: NA
V: TRBV10-3
size: NA

CDR3: CASSIGTGRSYEQYF
DNA: TGTGCCAGTAGTATAGGGACGGGAAGGTCCTACGAGCAGTACTTC
J: TRBJ2-7
D: NA
V: TRBV19
size: NA

CDR3: CASSRTGEETQYF
DNA: TGTGCCAGCAGTCGGACAGGGGAAGAGACCCAGTACTTC
J: TRBJ2-5
D: TRBD1
V: TRBV27
size: few

CDR3: CASSLANGGPDSYEQYF
DNA: TGTGCCAGCAGCTTAGCCAACGGGGGGCCCGACTCCTACGAGCAGTACTTC
J: TRBJ2-7
D: NA
V: TRBV7-9
size: NA

CDR3: CASRLGTSSYEQYF
DNA: TGTGCCAGCAGACTCGGGACGAGCTCCTACGAGCAGTACTTC
J: TRBJ2-7
D: NA
V: TRBV5-6
size: many

CDR3: CASSSGTGAFF
DNA: TGTGCCAGCAGCTCAGGCACTGGAGCTTTCTTT
J: TRBJ1-1
D: NA
V: TRBV7-9
size: NA

CDR3: CASSPPLNPNTEAFF
DNA: TGTGCCAGCAGCCCCCCCCTTAACCCGAACACTGAAGCTTTCTTT
J: TRBJ1-1
D: NA
V: TRBV5-6
size: few

CDR3: CASSYLGGSGNTIYF
DNA: TGTGCCAGCAGTTACTTAGGGGGGTCTGGAAACACCATATATTTT
J: TRBJ1-3
D: NA
V: TRBV6-5
size: many

CDR3: CASSEPPDSPTPDTQYF
DNA: TGTGCCAGCAGTGAACCCCCGGACTCACCCACACCAGATACGCAGTATTTT
J: TRBJ2-3
D: NA
V: TRBV6-1
size: NA

CDR3: CASRPAGEETQYF
DNA: TGTGCCAGCAGACCCGCGGGGGAAGAAACGCAGTATTTT
J: TRBJ2-3
D: TRBD2
V: TRBV7-9
size: few

CDR3: CASSPPRWAGGELFF
DNA: TGTGCCAGCAGCCCCCCTCGGTGGGCTGGCGGGGAGCTGTTTTTT
J: TRBJ2-2
D: NA
V: TRBV5-6
size: NA

CDR3: CSVEGGHLTDTQYF
DNA: TGCAGCGTTGAGGGGGGACACCTCACAGATACGCAGTATTTT
J: TRBJ2-3
D: NA
V: TRBV29-1
size: many

CDR3: CASSPGYEGETQYF
DNA: TGTGCCAGCAGCCCCGGGTACGAGGGGGAGACCCAGTACTTC
J: TRBJ2-5
D: NA
V: TRBV5-6
size: few

CDR3: CASSLEAFSSYEQYF
DNA: TGTGCCAGCAGCTTAGAAGCTTTCTCCTCCTACGAGCAGTACTTC
J: TRBJ2-7
D: NA
V: TRBV7-9
size: many

CDR3: CASSLSQFGTKETQYF
DNA: TGTGCCAGCAGTTTATCTCAATTCGGGACCAAAGAGACCCAGTACTTC
J: TRBJ2-5
D: NA
V: TRBV12-3/TRBV12-4
size: many

CDR3: CAWTGGESYETQYF
DNA: TGTGCCTGGACAGGGGGCGAGAGTTATGAGACCCAGTACTTC
J: TRBJ2-5
D: TRBD1
V: TRBV30
size: few

CDR3: CASSQEGQGITGELFF
DNA: TGCGCCAGCAGCCAAGAAGGCCAGGGGATCACCGGGGAGCTGTTTTTT
J: TRBJ2-2
D: NA
V: TRBV4-1
size: once

CDR3: CASSLGLAANTDTQYF
DNA: TGTGCCAGCAGCTTGGGACTAGCGGCTAACACAGATACGCAGTATTTT
J: TRBJ2-3
D: TRBD2
V: TRBV5-8
size: many

CDR3: CASSLEATTYEQYF
DNA: TGTGCCAGCAGTTTGGAGGCCACCACCTACGAGCAGTACTTC
J: TRBJ2-7
D: NA
V: TRBV28
size: many

CDR3: CASSQGKSSGNTIYF
DNA: TGCGCCAGCAGCCAAGGGAAAAGCTCTGGAAACACCATATATTTT
J: TRBJ1-3
D: NA
V: TRBV4-3
size: NA

CDR3: CASSSARQGDTEALF
DNA: TGTGCCAGCAGCTCCGCGCGACAGGGCGACACTGAAGCTCTCTTT
J: TRBJ1-1
D: TRBD1
V: TRBV6-5
size: NA

CDR3: CAWGTIRGYEQYF
DNA: TGTGCCTGGGGGACGATCAGGGGCTACGAGCAGTACTTC
J: TRBJ2-7
D: NA
V: TRBV30
size: few

CDR3: CATLDRTDTQYF
DNA: TGTGCCACCCTAGACAGGACAGATACGCAGTATTTT
J: TRBJ2-3
D: NA
V: TRBV6-2/TRBV6-3
size: NA

CDR3: CATRGEGAATNEKLFF
DNA: TGTGCCACCAGAGGTGAGGGGGCGGCAACTAATGAAAAACTGTTTTTT
J: TRBJ1-4
D: TRBD1
V: TRBV15
size: NA

CDR3: CATAGLLNMNTEAFF
DNA: TGTGCCACCGCCGGACTGCTGAACATGAACACTGAAGCTTTCTTT
J: TRBJ1-1
D: NA
V: TRBV12-3/TRBV12-4
size: many

CDR3: CASSHQTRLNEQFF
DNA: TGCGCCAGCAGCCACCAAACTCGACTAAATGAGCAGTTCTTC
J: TRBJ2-1
D: NA
V: TRBV4-1
size: NA

CDR3: CASSQDRLAGATNEKLFF
DNA: TGCGCCAGCAGCCAAGATCGTCTGGCAGGAGCCACTAATGAAAAACTGTTTTTT
J: TRBJ1-4
D: NA
V: TRBV4-3
size: NA